A single T cell receptor beta chain is shown here with its context. Its antigen is currently unknown. This entry comes from a study of graft-versus-host responses after intestinal transplantation. Study information: Recipients underwent multivisceral, liver-intestinal, or isolated intestinal transplants.

Sequenced by immunoSEQ multiplex PCR; TCRdb stores in-frame clones only, minus some. Of 74,000 or so clones in the sample, roughly 90% were seen once. Study conclusions and caveats: Some GvH clones were seen earlier in gut or blood, suggesting intestinal origin. Graft-donor T cell macrochimerism in patients accompanied high graft-versus-host to host-versus-graft clonal ratios in allografts.

This clonotype was sampled from a human patient who received an intestinal transplant, so some T cells may come from the graft donor. Source: PBMCs, taken 98 days after intestinal transplantation.

This chain's CDR3 is CAISESIGGARGLEETQYF. CDR3 nucleotides: TGTGCCATCAGTGAGTCGATAGGGGGGGCGCGAGGCTTGGAAGAGACCCAGTACTTC. The chain has TRBV10-3 and TRBJ2-5; D is perhaps TRBD2 (7 bases). Germline V lookup: CDR1 ENHRY, CDR2 SYGVKD. Trimming took 0 bases from V and 3 from J, leaving 23 bases between them. The CDR3 loop spans 19 amino acids.